A selection of T cell receptor beta chains follows, all from one sample in a study of T cell repertoires in MIS-A myocarditis. Method: immunoSEQ multiplex PCR; TCRdb's copy keeps in-frame clones and lacks some. The sample has 14,000 to 15,000 clones, just under 75% seen once. Material: left ventricle heart tissue obtained at autopsy. These receptors originate from a man between 18 and 35 years old with fulminant myocarditis from multisystem inflammatory syndrome in adults (MIS-A) after COVID-19. CDR3s include the opening cysteine and the closing phenylalanine or tryptophan. D genes are given only for firm matches. Only some rows state a clone size, as once, few, many or a class for expanded clones.

clone_size,v_call,d_call,j_call,cdr3_aa,cdr3_nt
NA,TRBV7-9,NA,TRBJ2-5,CASSLRDGNIETQYF,TGTGCCAGCAGCTTAAGGGACGGGAACATTGAGACCCAGTACTTC
NA,TRBV24-1,TRBD2,TRBJ2-1,CATSDLSGRGFYEQFF,TGTGCCACCAGTGATTTGAGCGGGAGGGGCTTTTATGAGCAGTTCTTC
NA,TRBV2,NA,TRBJ1-2,CASGDPYGYTF,TGTGCCAGCGGCGACCCGTATGGCTACACCTTC
NA,TRBV7-2,NA,TRBJ2-5,CASSRTETQYF,TGTGCCAGCAGCCGCACAGAGACCCAGTACTTC
NA,TRBV5-8,TRBD1,TRBJ1-4,CASSFGTGNEKLFF,TGTGCCAGCAGCTTCGGGACAGGGAATGAAAAACTGTTTTTT
few,TRBV19,NA,TRBJ1-2,CASRRDRIYGYTF,TGTGCCAGTAGGAGGGACCGGATCTATGGCTACACCTTC
NA,TRBV27,TRBD2,TRBJ2-7,CASSPGLAGGYEQYF,TGTGCCAGCAGTCCGGGACTAGCGGGGGGCTACGAGCAGTACTTC
NA,TRBV14,NA,TRBJ1-2,CASSQDRLDNYGYTF,TGTGCCAGCAGCCAAGACAGGTTGGATAACTATGGCTACACCTTC
NA,TRBV14,TRBD1,TRBJ2-4,CASSRLGDRGTKNIQYF,TGTGCCAGCAGCCGACTTGGGGACAGGGGGACCAAAAACATTCAGTACTTC
few,TRBV10-2,TRBD2,TRBJ2-7,CASRRTSGGALYEQYF,TGCGCCAGCAGGAGAACTAGCGGGGGGGCCTTGTACGAGCAGTACTTC
few,TRBV11-3,NA,TRBJ2-3,CASSLDRRTDTQYF,TGTGCCAGCAGCTTAGACCGGAGGACAGATACGCAGTATTTT
NA,TRBV28,NA,TRBJ1-5,CASTPRQQDQPQHF,TGTGCCAGCACCCCAAGGCAGCAAGATCAGCCCCAGCATTTT
NA,TRBV25-1,NA,TRBJ2-7,CASSDLDKDHTYEQYF,TGTGCCAGCAGTGACTTGGACAAGGACCATACCTACGAGCAGTACTTC
few,TRBV4-1,NA,TRBJ1-4,CASSQGQGATNEKLFF,TGCGCCAGCAGCCAAGGGCAGGGAGCAACTAATGAAAAACTGTTTTTT
NA,TRBV3-1/TRBV3-2,NA,TRBJ1-1,CASSQGSAWGTEAFF,TGTGCCAGCAGCCAAGGGTCAGCGTGGGGCACTGAAGCTTTCTTT
NA,TRBV4-1,TRBD1,TRBJ2-7,CASSPLYWPGQGKGEQYF,TGCGCCAGCAGCCCCCTATATTGGCCGGGACAGGGGAAGGGCGAGCAGTACTTC